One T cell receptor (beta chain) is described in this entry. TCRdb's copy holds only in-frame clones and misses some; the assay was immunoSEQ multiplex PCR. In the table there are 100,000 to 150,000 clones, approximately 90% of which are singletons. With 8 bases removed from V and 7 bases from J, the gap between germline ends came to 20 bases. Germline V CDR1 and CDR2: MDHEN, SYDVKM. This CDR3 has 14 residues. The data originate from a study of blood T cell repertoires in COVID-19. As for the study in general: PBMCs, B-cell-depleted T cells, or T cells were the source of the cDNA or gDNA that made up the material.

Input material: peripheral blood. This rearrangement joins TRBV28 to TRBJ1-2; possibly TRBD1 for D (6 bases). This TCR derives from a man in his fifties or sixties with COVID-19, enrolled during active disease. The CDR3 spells CASRPMGASGGYTF. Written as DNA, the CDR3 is TGTGCCAGCCGCCCGATGGGGGCATCAGGTGGCTACACCTTC.